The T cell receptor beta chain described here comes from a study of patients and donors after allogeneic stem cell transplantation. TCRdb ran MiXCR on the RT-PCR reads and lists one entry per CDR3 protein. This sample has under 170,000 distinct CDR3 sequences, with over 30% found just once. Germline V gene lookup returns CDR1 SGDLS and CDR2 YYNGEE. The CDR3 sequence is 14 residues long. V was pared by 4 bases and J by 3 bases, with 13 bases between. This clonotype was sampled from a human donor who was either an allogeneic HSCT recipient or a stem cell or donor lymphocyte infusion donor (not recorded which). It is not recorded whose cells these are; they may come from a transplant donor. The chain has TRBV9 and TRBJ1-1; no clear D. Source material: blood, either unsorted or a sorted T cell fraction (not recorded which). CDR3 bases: TGTGCCAGCAGCCCCCGGACGGGTTACACTGAAGCTTTCTTT. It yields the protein CASSPRTGYTEAFF. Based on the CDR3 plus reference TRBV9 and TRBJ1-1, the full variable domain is DSGVTQTPKHLITATGQRVTLRCSPRSGDLSVYWYQQSLDQGLQFLIQYYNGEERAKGNILERFSAQQFPDLHSELNLSSLELGDSALYFCASSPRTGYTEAFFGQGTRLTVV.